These 32 T cell receptor beta chains share one sample of origin, sequenced in a study of T cell changes during pregnancy in multiple sclerosis. Sequenced by immunoSEQ multiplex PCR; TCRdb stores in-frame clones only, minus some. The sample records around 95,000 clones, about 90% being singletons. Sample: peripheral blood, taken after pregnancy. Receptors were obtained from a female donor in good health, enrolled as a control in a pregnancy study.

J is TRBJ1-2 and V is TRBV6-4; D is perhaps TRBD1 (5 bases). With 4 bases removed from V and 7 bases from J, the gap between germline ends came to 7 bases. Germline lookup yields CDR1 MRHNA and CDR2 SNTAGT. The CDR3 has 11 amino acids. The CDR3 protein is CASSVGGGYTF. For the CDR3, the DNA is TGTGCCAGCAGTGTCGGGGGTGGCTACACCTTC.

The V and J genes are TRBV7-8 and TRBJ2-5; no firm D call. Trimming stripped 5 bases from V and 1 base from J, with 14 bases between. The germline V gene has CDR1 SGHVS and CDR2 FQNEAQ. There are 15 residues in the CDR3. In DNA, the CDR3 is TGTGCCAGCAGCGATCCCCTAGTTATCCAAGAGACCCAGTACTTC. It encodes CASSDPLVIQETQYF. The full variable domain, with the rest looked up from reference TRBV7-8 and TRBJ2-5, is GAGVSQSPRYKVAKRGQDVALRCDPISGHVSLFWYQQALGQGPEFLTYFQNEAQLDKSGLPSDRFFAERPEGSVSTLKIQRTQQEDSAVYLCASSDPLVIQETQYFGPGTRLLVL.

The chain employs TRBV5-6 and TRBJ2-7; no clear D gene. Trimming removed 0 bases at V and 6 bases at J, with 4 bases between. Germline loops: CDR1 SGHDT, CDR2 YYEEEE. This CDR3 comprises 11 residues. For the CDR3, the DNA is TGTGCCAGCAGCTTGGTCGGCGAGCAGTACTTC. Its translation is CASSLVGEQYF. The variable domain in full, completed from reference TRBV5-6 and TRBJ2-7, reads DAGVTQSPTHLIKTRGQQVTLRCSPKSGHDTVSWYQQALGQGPQFIFQYYEEEERQRGNFPDRFSGHQFPNYSSELNVNALLLGDSALYLCASSLVGEQYFGPGTRLTVT.

This rearrangement joins TRBV7-9 to TRBJ2-7, with TRBD2 matching over 14 bases. Losses at the gene ends were 4 bases for V and 2 bases for J; bases not matched to a gene: 4. Per the germline V gene, CDR1 is SEHNR and CDR2 is FQNEAQ (reference sequence). CDR3 length: 16 amino acids. The chain's CDR3 is CASSSTTSGRAYEQYF. CDR3 in DNA: TGTGCCAGCAGCTCGACGACTAGCGGGAGGGCCTACGAGCAGTACTTC.

This sequence joins TRBV27 and TRBJ2-7; D possibly corresponds to TRBD1 (5 bases). The CDR3 totals 13 residues. V was trimmed by 3 bases and J by 2 bases, leaving 8 bases between them. The germline V gene encodes CDR1 MNHEY and CDR2 SMNVEV (reference sequence). The CDR3 here is CASSLARAYEQYF. For the CDR3, the DNA is TGTGCCAGCAGTTTGGCCAGGGCCTACGAGCAGTACTTC.

This rearrangement joins TRBV29-1 to TRBJ1-1; TRBD1 might be the D (6 bases). In germline, CDR1 is SQVTM, CDR2 ANQGSEA. The CDR3 has 15 residues. V lost 5 bases and J lost 1, with 17 bases in between. CDR3: CSVFIIGQQNTEAFF. In DNA, the CDR3 is TGCAGCGTTTTTATAATTGGACAGCAGAACACTGAAGCTTTCTTT.

The chain combines TRBV2 with TRBJ1-6, with 8 bases that match TRBD1. Germline-derived CDR1 and CDR2 are SNHLY and FYNNEI. The junction had 13 bases not matched to a gene; V was cut back by 4 bases and J by 14 bases. CDR3 length: 15 residues. Here the CDR3 reads CASSASGTGAGALHF. CDR3 nucleotide sequence: TGTGCCAGCAGTGCCTCAGGGACAGGCGCGGGGGCCCTCCACTTT. The whole variable domain, remainder taken from reference TRBV2 and TRBJ1-6, is EPEVTQTPSHQVTQMGQEVILRCVPISNHLYFYWYRQILGQKVEFLVSFYNNEISEKSEIFDDQFSVERPDGSNFTLKIRSTKLEDSAMYFCASSASGTGAGALHFGNGTRLTVT.

The chain recombines TRBV27 with TRBJ2-1; tentatively, D is TRBD1 (6 bases). Between the trimmed V and J ends, which lost 6 bases and 7 bases, there was a span of 13 bases. CDR3 size: 13 residues. Looked up from germline, CDR1 is MNHEY and CDR2 is SMNVEV (reference sequence). In DNA form, the CDR3 reads TGTGCCAGCAGACAGGGTATGGGTAATGAGCAGTTCTTC. Protein: CASRQGMGNEQFF.

This clone was seen only a few times. CDR3 in amino acids: CASSFIHEQYF. The DNA for the CDR3 is TGTGCCAGCAGCTTCATCCATGAGCAGTACTTC. This chain joins TRBV7-8 and TRBJ2-7, with D unresolved. Germline V lookup: CDR1 SGHVS, CDR2 FQNEAQ. The V gene lost 3 bases and the J gene lost 7 bases, with 7 bases spanning the gap. The CDR3 is 11 amino acids. The entire variable domain, with the rest obtained from reference TRBV7-8 and TRBJ2-7, is as follows: GAGVSQSPRYKVAKRGQDVALRCDPISGHVSLFWYQQALGQGPEFLTYFQNEAQLDKSGLPSDRFFAERPEGSVSTLKIQRTQQEDSAVYLCASSFIHEQYFGPGTRLTVT.

The chain links TRBV7-8 to TRBJ2-7; a possible D gene is TRBD1 (6 bases). V was pared by 2 bases and J by 6 bases, with 11 bases between. Germline CDR1 is SGHVS and CDR2 is FQNEAQ. This CDR3 has 13 amino acids. The CDR3 DNA follows: TGTGCCAGCAGCTTAAAGGAAGGGGGCGAGCAGTACTTC. Translated: CASSLKEGGEQYF.

The V and J genes are TRBV6-5 and TRBJ1-2, with D perhaps matching TRBD1 (5 bases). The CDR3 is 12 residues long. CDR1 MNHEY and CDR2 SVGAGI come from the germline V gene. The V end was cut by 10 bases, the J end by 6 bases, with 15 bases between. The CDR3 coding sequence is TGTGCCACCACTGGGGGAGGGGATGGCTACACCTTC. Translated, it gives CATTGGGDGYTF.

V gene TRBV6-6 combines with J gene TRBJ1-2, with TRBD1 matching over 7 bases. Germline lookup yields CDR1 MNHNY and CDR2 SVGAGI (reference sequence). V lost 2 bases and J lost 0; bases outside the gene matches: 3. CDR3 size: 15 residues. The chain's CDR3 is CASSYKGTANYGYTF. In DNA form, the CDR3 reads TGTGCCAGCAGTTACAAAGGGACAGCTAACTATGGCTACACCTTC.

V usage is TRBV9 and J usage is TRBJ2-1, with 14 bases fitting TRBD2. Unmatched junction bases numbered 4, after V lost 4 bases and J lost 7 bases. The CDR3 length is 15 residues. Per germline, CDR1 SGDLS and CDR2 YYNGEE. The CDR3 protein is CASSLGLAGGNEQFF. The CDR3 nucleotides are TGTGCCAGCAGCTTAGGACTAGCGGGGGGAAATGAGCAGTTCTTC. The full variable domain, in which reference TRBV9 and TRBJ2-1 provide the parts outside the CDR3, is DSGVTQTPKHLITATGQRVTLRCSPRSGDLSVYWYQQSLDQGLQFLIQYYNGEERAKGNILERFSAQQFPDLHSELNLSSLELGDSALYFCASSLGLAGGNEQFFGPGTRLTVL.

The chain employs TRBV5-1 and TRBJ2-7; D may be TRBD1 (6 bases). The CDR3 sequence is 14 residues long. The ends were cut back, 0 bases at V and 6 bases at J, with 13 bases in the middle. Germline lookup yields CDR1 SGHRS and CDR2 YFSETQ. CDR3 coding DNA: TGCGCCAGCAGCTTGGTACAGGGAAATTCCGAGCAGTACTTC. Translating gives CASSLVQGNSEQYF.

J is TRBJ2-2 and V is TRBV2; a weak D match, TRBD1 (6 bases). CDR1 SNHLY and CDR2 FYNNEI come from the germline V gene. The V end lost 7 bases, the J end lost 0 bases, and 15 bases lay between the germline ends. This CDR3 contains 16 residues. The CDR3 here is CASIPRGQANTGELFF. CDR3 nucleotides: TGTGCCAGCATTCCCAGGGGTCAGGCGAACACCGGGGAGCTGTTTTTT. The complete variable domain, with remaining parts taken from reference TRBV2 and TRBJ2-2, reads EPEVTQTPSHQVTQMGQEVILRCVPISNHLYFYWYRQILGQKVEFLVSFYNNEISEKSEIFDDQFSVERPDGSNFTLKIRSTKLEDSAMYFCASIPRGQANTGELFFGEGSRLTVL.

V usage is TRBV19 and J usage is TRBJ2-1, with 12 bases identical to TRBD2. The junction had 10 bases not matched to a gene; V was cut back by 3 bases and J by 10 bases. Germline CDR1 LNHDA, CDR2 SQIVND (reference sequence). The CDR3 is made up of 16 amino acids. CDR3 sequence (DNA): TGTGCCAGTAGTATTTTCCCTAGCGGGAGGGCCGGAGAGCAGTTCTTC. Protein: CASSIFPSGRAGEQFF.

The V call is TRBV7-9, the J call TRBJ2-7; D gene ambiguous. V lost 6 bases to trimming and J lost 0 bases, with 12 bases between them. The germline V gene has CDR1 SEHNR and CDR2 FQNEAQ (reference sequence). This CDR3 is 14 amino acids long. CDR3 DNA sequence: TGTGCCAGCAGTTTTTCCAACAGCTCCTACGAGCAGTACTTC. This gives the protein CASSFSNSSYEQYF.

The V call is TRBV7-2, the J call TRBJ2-3; 8 bases line up with TRBD2. Germline CDR1 SGHTA, CDR2 FQGNSA. The V segment lost 4 bases and the J segment 7 bases; nucleotides outside the gene matches: 10. This CDR3 has 15 residues. The CDR3 sequence is CASSSTSGSANTQYF. DNA of the CDR3: TGTGCCAGCAGCTCAACTAGCGGTTCAGCCAATACGCAGTATTTT.

The DNA of the CDR3 is TGCGCCAGCAGCTTGGTAACTAGCCTAAAGGGGTCCTACGAGCAGTACTTC. Residues: CASSLVTSLKGSYEQYF. The rearrangement joins TRBV5-1 to TRBJ2-7, with TRBD2 as a possible D gene (6 bases). From germline, CDR1 is SGHRS and CDR2 YFSETQ. The CDR3 loop spans 17 amino acids. V was trimmed by 0 bases and J by 1 base, leaving 17 bases between them.

V is TRBV12-5 and J is TRBJ1-5; TRBD1 agrees at 8 bases. The CDR3 sequence is 13 residues long. The J segment lost 6 bases and the V segment lost 5 bases, leaving 3 bases of the junction unmatched. Germline CDR1 reads LGHNT; CDR2 reads FRNRAP. The CDR3 DNA sequence: TGTGCTAGTGGTGACAGGGGCGGTCAGCCCCAGCATTTT. Protein sequence: CASGDRGGQPQHF.

In nucleotides, the CDR3 is TGCAGCGCCGGGGGGGGGCAGCATGGCTACACCTTC. Amino acid sequence: CSAGGGQHGYTF. This chain links TRBV29-1 with TRBJ1-2; D perhaps matches TRBD1 (6 bases). Deletions cut 7 bases from V and 6 bases from J, with 15 bases between. The CDR3 loop spans 12 amino acids. CDR1 SQVTM and CDR2 ANQGSEA come from the germline V gene.

V usage is TRBV9 and J usage is TRBJ1-6; D is ambiguous. The CDR3 extends over 13 amino acids. V shed 4 bases and J shed 11 bases, with 13 bases lying between them. From germline, CDR1 is SGDLS and CDR2 YYNGEE. The CDR3 protein is CASSPYENPPLHF. CDR3 DNA sequence: TGTGCCAGCAGCCCTTACGAGAATCCACCCCTCCACTTT. Combining the CDR3 with reference TRBV9 and TRBJ1-6 gives the whole variable domain DSGVTQTPKHLITATGQRVTLRCSPRSGDLSVYWYQQSLDQGLQFLIQYYNGEERAKGNILERFSAQQFPDLHSELNLSSLELGDSALYFCASSPYENPPLHFGNGTRLTVT.

The rearrangement joins TRBV6-4 to TRBJ1-3; 10 nucleotides agree with TRBD1. Germline V CDR1 and CDR2: MRHNA, SNTAGT. V lost 3 bases and J lost 2; bases outside the gene matches: 1. CDR3 length: 15 residues. The CDR3 region is CASSEGTGAGNTIYF. CDR3 nucleotide sequence: TGTGCCAGCAGTGAAGGGACAGGGGCTGGAAACACCATATATTTT.

The chain has TRBV18 and TRBJ2-7; 12 nucleotides align to TRBD1. The junction had 9 bases not matched to a gene; V was cut back by 6 bases and J by 3 bases. There are 16 residues in the CDR3. Germline V gene lookup returns CDR1 KGHSH and CDR2 LQKENI. The chain's CDR3 is CASSPRDRGRFYEQYF. Written as DNA, the CDR3 is TGTGCCAGCTCCCCAAGGGACAGGGGGCGATTCTACGAGCAGTACTTC.

V gene TRBV18 combines with J gene TRBJ2-1; D unresolved. V was shortened by 5 bases and J by 5 bases, with 10 bases between the two germline ends. The CDR3 extends over 13 amino acids. Germline loops: CDR1 KGHSH, CDR2 LQKENI. For the CDR3, the DNA is TGTGCCAGCTCAGCGACTCTTAACAATGAGCAGTTCTTC. The encoded protein is CASSATLNNEQFF.

This CDR3 is CASSAAGSEQYF. Here the CDR3 DNA reads TGTGCCAGCAGCGCCGCGGGAAGCGAGCAGTACTTC. The rearrangement uses TRBV6-5 and TRBJ2-7, with D maybe TRBD2 (6 bases). There are 12 residues in the CDR3. V lost 6 bases to trimming and J lost 6 bases, with 12 bases between them. Looked up from germline, CDR1 is MNHEY and CDR2 is SVGAGI.

The V call is TRBV21-1, the J call TRBJ1-5. TRBV21-1 is marked as a pseudogene. CDR3 length equals 14 residues. The CDR3 region is CASRTSLREQPQHF. The CDR3 DNA sequence: TGTGCCAGCAGGACTTCCCTGCGGGAACAGCCCCAGCATTTT.

V usage is TRBV6-5 and J usage is TRBJ1-1; 7 bases map to TRBD1. The CDR3 contains 15 residues. The ends lost 5 bases at V and 1 base at J; junction bases unmatched: 7. The germline CDR1 and CDR2 sequences are MNHEY and SVGAGI. DNA of the CDR3: TGTGCCAGCAGTGTAGGGGGCCCCTGGAACACTGAAGCTTTCTTT. This encodes CASSVGGPWNTEAFF.

CDR3 protein: CASSSAGSFMPPNTGELFF. The CDR3 coding sequence is TGTGCCAGCAGTTCTGCAGGCTCCTTTATGCCTCCTAACACCGGGGAGCTGTTTTTT. This chain connects TRBV27 to TRBJ2-2, with D unresolved. The CDR3 has 19 residues. Germline V gene data show CDR1 as MNHEY and CDR2 as SMNVEV (reference sequence). The V end was cut by 4 bases, the J end by 2 bases, with 23 bases between.

The chain couples TRBV6-1 to TRBJ1-1; D possibly corresponds to TRBD1 (5 bases). Trimming left V 7 bases short and J 5 bases short, with 11 bases between. CDR3 size: 12 residues. From germline, CDR1 is MNHNS and CDR2 SASEGT. This CDR3 is CASTAGGTEAFF. CDR3 sequence (DNA): TGTGCCAGCACGGCGGGGGGGACTGAAGCTTTCTTT.

V and J are TRBV6-1 and TRBJ2-7; 7 bases match TRBD1. The CDR3 is 13 residues long. The germline gives CDR1 MNHNS, CDR2 SASEGT. Losses at the gene ends were 6 bases for V and 5 bases for J; bases not matched to a gene: 7. The CDR3 protein is CASSDTGVDEQYF. CDR3 in DNA: TGTGCCAGCAGCGATACAGGGGTGGACGAGCAGTACTTC.

This chain joins TRBV20-1 and TRBJ1-2, with D possibly TRBD1 on 5 matching bases. Looked up from germline, CDR1 is DFQATT and CDR2 is SNEGSKA (reference sequence). V was cut by 2 bases and J by 4 bases, with 5 bases left in between. The CDR3 extends over 11 amino acids. The CDR3 loop reads CSARRGYGYTF. As DNA, the CDR3 is TGCAGTGCTAGAAGGGGCTATGGCTACACCTTC.